The text below deals with one T cell receptor beta chain. This CDR3 spans 12 amino acids. The V gene lost 5 bases and the J gene lost 3 bases, with 5 bases spanning the gap. CDR1 is LNHNV and CDR2 is YYDKDF in the germline V gene (reference sequence). The record originates from a study of T cell changes during pregnancy in multiple sclerosis. Generated by immunoSEQ multiplex PCR, the TCRdb table keeps only in-frame clones and is missing some. Here the sample spans fewer than 90,000 clones, 90% to 95% being singletons. This material consisted of peripheral blood, taken in the third trimester of pregnancy. The TCR was taken from a female donor in good health, enrolled as a control in a pregnancy study. This sequence joins TRBV15 and TRBJ1-3; D is ambiguous. The CDR3 reads CATSSYGNTIYF. For the CDR3, the DNA is TGTGCCACCAGCTCCTATGGAAACACCATATATTTT.